This entry is about one TCR beta chain. What it binds is not known. The CDR3 is 14 amino acids. Germline V gives CDR1 LNHDA, CDR2 SQIVND (reference sequence). With 5 bases removed from V and 6 bases from J, the gap between germline ends came to 16 bases. This entry belongs to a study of cytomegalovirus exposure and HLA in healthy donors. Overall study results and limits: With DRB1 most and HLA-C fewest, TCR association rates differed between HLA loci in a later analysis. Among CMV-associated TCR beta chains, most appeared HLA-restricted in a later analysis.

It was with 60 Vbeta and 13 Jbeta primers that the PCR ran. Produced via immunoSEQ multiplex PCR; TCRdb's table is partial and in-frame only. The sample holds under 200,000 clones, 80% seen once. The specimen sequenced was PBMCs. The chain joins TRBV19 to TRBJ1-1; D might be TRBD1 (5 bases). This sequence originates from a male donor in good health and CMV-seronegative. The CDR3 DNA follows: TGTGCCAGTAGTCGCAGGGTATTGCACGCTGAAGCTTTCTTT. Its translation: CASSRRVLHAEAFF.